This T cell receptor beta chain was retrieved from a study of blood T cell repertoires in COVID-19. The assay was immunoSEQ multiplex PCR, and TCRdb's table has in-frame clones only and misses some. The data contain around 170,000 clones, roughly 82% of them singletons. This clone was detected only once. This clonotype was sampled from a woman aged 25-40 years who had recovered from COVID-19. The sample consisted of PBMCs or T cells enriched from blood (not recorded which).

DNA for the CDR3: TGTGCCAGCAGCCAAGAATTTTCCGGACTAGTGGGAACTGGGGCCAACGTCCTGACTTTC. Amino acids: CASSQEFSGLVGTGANVLTF. The chain employs TRBV14 and TRBJ2-6; 7 nucleotides match TRBD2. This CDR3 contains 20 residues. CDR1 and CDR2 (germline): SGHDN, FVKESK. The J segment lost 2 bases and the V segment lost 0 bases, leaving 13 bases of the junction unmatched.